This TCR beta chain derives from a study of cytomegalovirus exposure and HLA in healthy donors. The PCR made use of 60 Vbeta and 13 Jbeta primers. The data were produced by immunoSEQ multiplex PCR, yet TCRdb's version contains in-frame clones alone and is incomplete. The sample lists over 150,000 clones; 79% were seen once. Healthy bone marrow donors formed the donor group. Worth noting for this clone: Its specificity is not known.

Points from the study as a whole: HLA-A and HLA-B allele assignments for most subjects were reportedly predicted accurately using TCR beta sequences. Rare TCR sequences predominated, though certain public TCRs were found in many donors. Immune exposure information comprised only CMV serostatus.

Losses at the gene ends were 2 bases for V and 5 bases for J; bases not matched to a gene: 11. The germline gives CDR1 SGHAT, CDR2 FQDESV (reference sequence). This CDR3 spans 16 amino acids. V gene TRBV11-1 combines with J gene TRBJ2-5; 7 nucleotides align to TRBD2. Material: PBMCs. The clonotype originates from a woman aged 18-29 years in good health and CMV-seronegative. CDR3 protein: CASSLNRRGSGETQYF. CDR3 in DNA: TGTGCCAGCAGCTTAAATCGTCGCGGGAGTGGGGAGACCCAGTACTTC.